The rows below give T cell receptor beta chains drawn from one sample of a study of cytomegalovirus exposure and HLA in healthy donors. The repertoire was sequenced with immunoSEQ multiplex PCR; TCRdb's copy has only in-frame clones and lacks some. This sample carries around 170,000 clones, approximately 71% of them seen once, and the ten largest clones take approximately 1.6%. The sequencing input was PBMCs. These receptors were obtained from a girl aged 5-17 years in good health and CMV-seronegative. CDR3s include the opening cysteine and the closing phenylalanine or tryptophan. A D gene is named only where the DNA matches it firmly. The size entry is marked missing in some rows and otherwise reads once, few, many or a size class.

>TRBD2|TRBJ2-1|TRBV10-3|NA
CAISESFSSGSYNEQFF
TGTGCCATCAGTGAGTCCTTTTCTAGCGGGTCGTACAATGAGCAGTTCTTC
>NA|TRBJ1-6|TRBV2|NA
CASNAPGDRSYNSPLHF
TGTGCCAGCAACGCTCCAGGGGACCGCTCCTATAATTCACCCCTCCACTTT
>TRBD2|TRBJ2-3|TRBV6-1|NA
CASSEPVAGGTDTQYF
TGTGCCAGCAGTGAACCCGTAGCGGGGGGCACAGATACGCAGTATTTT
>TRBD2|TRBJ2-3|TRBV6-1|NA
CASSEGLATDTQYF
TGTGCCAGCAGTGAAGGACTAGCCACAGATACGCAGTATTTT
>TRBD1|TRBJ2-1|TRBV6-6|NA
CASSSSTGTNEQFF
TGTGCCAGCAGTTCCTCGACAGGGACGAATGAGCAGTTCTTC
>NA|TRBJ2-5|TRBV5-6|NA
CASSLRTGRGETQYF
TGTGCCAGCAGCCTCCGGACAGGGAGGGGAGAGACCCAGTACTTC
>TRBD1|TRBJ2-7|TRBV5-1|NA
CASSLAGQGPGYEQYF
TGCGCCAGCAGCTTGGCGGGACAGGGTCCGGGCTACGAGCAGTACTTC
>NA|TRBJ1-2|TRBV19|NA
CASTTGYGYTF
TGTGCCAGTACCACTGGCTATGGCTACACCTTC
>NA|TRBJ2-5|TRBV6-1|NA
CASSVGGQETQYF
TGTGCCAGCAGTGTCGGGGGCCAAGAGACCCAGTACTTC
>NA|TRBJ1-2|TRBV5-4|few
CASSLDSDMLRGYTF
TGTGCCAGCAGCCTAGACTCGGACATGCTCCGTGGCTACACCTTC
>NA|TRBJ2-3|TRBV14|NA
CASSQVWRGRKGNTQYF
TGTGCCAGCAGCCAAGTCTGGCGGGGGCGAAAGGGGAATACGCAGTATTTT
>TRBD1|TRBJ2-6|TRBV5-1|NA
CASSQTGLGANVLTF
TGCGCCAGCAGCCAGACAGGGTTGGGGGCCAACGTCCTGACTTTC
>NA|TRBJ2-7|TRBV18|NA
CASSPSRGEEQYF
TGTGCCAGCTCACCCAGCAGGGGTGAAGAGCAGTACTTC
>TRBD2|TRBJ2-7|TRBV5-3|few
CARSSHGGAGDEQYF
TGTGCCAGAAGCTCTCACGGGGGGGCAGGAGACGAGCAGTACTTC
>TRBD1|TRBJ1-5|TRBV27|NA
CASSPRDRGPRNF
TGTGCCAGCAGTCCGAGGGACAGGGGCCCCCGGAATTTT
>NA|TRBJ2-2|TRBV5-6|NA
CASSLGQNTGELFF
TGTGCCAGCAGCTTGGGACAGAACACCGGGGAGCTGTTTTTT
>TRBD2|TRBJ2-7|TRBV5-6|once
CASSSGASGGYEQYF
TGTGCCAGCAGCTCCGGGGCTAGCGGGGGCTACGAGCAGTACTTC
>NA|TRBJ1-5|TRBV19|NA
CATSGNSNQPQHF
TGTGCCACTTCGGGGAATAGCAATCAGCCCCAGCATTTT
>TRBD1|TRBJ1-5|TRBV2|NA
CASSQGQGASSNQPQHF
TGTGCCAGCAGTCAAGGACAGGGGGCCAGTAGCAATCAGCCCCAGCATTTT
>NA|TRBJ2-7|TRBV19|few
CASISRGNEQYF
TGTGCCAGTATCTCCAGGGGAAACGAGCAGTACTTC
>TRBD1|TRBJ2-5|TRBV6-1|once
CASSRDRGETQYF
TGTGCCAGCAGCCGGGACAGGGGAGAGACCCAGTACTTC
>TRBD1|TRBJ1-1|TRBV25-1|few
CASRDRGMNTEAFF
TGTGCCAGCAGGGACAGGGGTATGAACACTGAAGCTTTCTTT
>NA|TRBJ1-2|TRBV27|NA
CASSSRHTYGYTF
TGTGCCAGCAGTTCCCGACACACCTATGGCTACACCTTC
>TRBD1|TRBJ1-2|TRBV5-4|NA
CASSSPGQGLYGYTF
TGTGCCAGCAGCTCTCCCGGACAGGGCCTCTATGGCTACACCTTC
>NA|TRBJ1-5|TRBV5-6|NA
CASSLVGQPNQPQHF
TGTGCCAGCAGCTTGGTAGGACAGCCAAATCAGCCCCAGCATTTT
>TRBD1|TRBJ1-1|TRBV9|NA
CASSITGETEALF
TGTGCCAGCAGCATAACAGGGGAGACTGAAGCTCTCTTT
>NA|TRBJ2-4|TRBV2|NA
CANSGSGKNIQYF
TGTGCCAACAGTGGGAGTGGCAAAAACATTCAGTACTTC
>NA|TRBJ1-1|TRBV30|few
CACQTSGHLNTEAFF
TGTGCCTGCCAAACGTCTGGACATTTGAACACTGAAGCTTTCTTT
>TRBD1|TRBJ2-5|TRBV15|NA
CATSLRWTGEETQYF
TGTGCCACCAGCTTACGTTGGACAGGGGAAGAGACCCAGTACTTC
>TRBD1|TRBJ1-2|TRBV11-3|NA
CASSLPTGTGSMSYGYTF
TGTGCCAGCAGCCTCCCAACCGGGACAGGGAGTATGAGCTATGGCTACACCTTC
>NA|TRBJ1-1|TRBV27|once
CASSLTVNTEAFF
TGTGCCAGCAGTCTCACGGTGAACACTGAAGCTTTCTTT
>NA|TRBJ2-2|TRBV5-1|NA
CASSLEARLGELFF
TGCGCCAGCAGCTTGGAAGCGAGACTCGGGGAGCTGTTTTTT
>NA|TRBJ2-1|TRBV9|few
CASSVHAVGEQFF
TGTGCCAGCAGCGTACACGCGGTAGGTGAGCAGTTCTTC
>NA|TRBJ2-3|TRBV5-1|NA
CASSEGADTQYF
TGCGCCAGCAGCGAAGGGGCAGATACGCAGTATTTT
>TRBD2|TRBJ2-7|TRBV18|NA
CASSLGGSGYEQYF
TGTGCCAGCTCCCTCGGGGGGAGCGGTTACGAGCAGTACTTC
>NA|TRBJ2-1|TRBV7-9|few
CASSLSGDYQNEQFF
TGTGCCAGCAGCTTATCCGGGGATTACCAGAATGAGCAGTTCTTC
>TRBD2|TRBJ2-2|TRBV5-1|NA
CASSSGLVDPGELFF
TGCGCCAGCAGCTCCGGACTAGTAGACCCCGGGGAGCTGTTTTTT
>TRBD1|TRBJ1-1|TRBV2|NA
CASRKTGGNTEAFF
TGTGCCAGCAGAAAAACAGGGGGGAACACTGAAGCTTTCTTT
>NA|TRBJ2-5|TRBV14|few
CASSLAGGQETQYF
TGTGCCAGCAGCCTAGCCGGAGGCCAAGAGACCCAGTACTTC